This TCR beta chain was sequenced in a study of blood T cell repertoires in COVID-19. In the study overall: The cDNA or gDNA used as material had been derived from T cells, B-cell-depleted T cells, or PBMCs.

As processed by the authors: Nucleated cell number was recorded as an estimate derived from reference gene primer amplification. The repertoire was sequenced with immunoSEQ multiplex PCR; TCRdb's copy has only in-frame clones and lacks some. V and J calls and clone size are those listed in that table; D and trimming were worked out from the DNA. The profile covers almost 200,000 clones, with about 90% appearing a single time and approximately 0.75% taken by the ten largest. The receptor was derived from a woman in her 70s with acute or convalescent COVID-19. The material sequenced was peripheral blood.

The CDR3 DNA reads TGTGCCAGCAGCTTAGACCGACAGACCCGGACCCAGTACTTC. Its translation: CASSLDRQTRTQYF. V is TRBV13 and J is TRBJ2-5; D is perhaps TRBD1 (5 bases). The CDR3 runs to 14 residues. Germline CDR1 and CDR2: PRHDT and FYEKMQ (reference sequence). V was cut by 1 base and J by 7 bases, with 13 bases left in between.